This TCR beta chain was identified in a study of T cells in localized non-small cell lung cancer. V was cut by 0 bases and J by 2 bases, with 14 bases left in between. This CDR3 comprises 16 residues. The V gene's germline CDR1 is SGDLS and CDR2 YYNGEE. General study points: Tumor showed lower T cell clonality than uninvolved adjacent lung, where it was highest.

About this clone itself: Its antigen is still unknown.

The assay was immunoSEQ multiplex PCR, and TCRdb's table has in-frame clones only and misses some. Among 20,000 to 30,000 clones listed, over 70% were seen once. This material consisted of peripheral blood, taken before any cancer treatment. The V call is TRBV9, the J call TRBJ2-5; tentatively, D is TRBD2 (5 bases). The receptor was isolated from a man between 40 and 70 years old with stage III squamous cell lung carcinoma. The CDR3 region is CASSVGVGSSQETQYF. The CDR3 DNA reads TGTGCCAGCAGCGTAGGTGTAGGGAGTTCGCAAGAGACCCAGTACTTC. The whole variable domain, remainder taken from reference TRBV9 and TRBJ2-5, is DSGVTQTPKHLITATGQRVTLRCSPRSGDLSVYWYQQSLDQGLQFLIQYYNGEERAKGNILERFSAQQFPDLHSELNLSSLELGDSALYFCASSVGVGSSQETQYFGPGTRLLVL.